The source of this T cell receptor beta chain is a study of blood T cells in healthy people across ages. Sample-barcoded 5' priming and a J-beta primer mix drove a second PCR of roughly 7 to 11 cycles. TCRdb called the 5' RACE reads again in MiXCR, with one record for every CDR3 protein. This sample carries around 1,600,000 distinct CDR3 sequences, approximately 39% of them seen once, and the ten largest clones take less than 5%. Caucasian, healthy and from Russia, the donors were aged between about 6 and 90. To note about this clonotype: Its antigen is currently unknown.

The CDR3 totals 14 residues. The V and J ends lost 0 bases and 4 bases respectively, with 9 bases between them. Germline V gene lookup returns CDR1 LGHNA and CDR2 YSLEER. Notes on the study in general: Per-million-T-cell TCR beta diversity fell roughly linearly with age. Unsorted PBMCs prevented conclusive naive versus antigen-experienced comparison. Possibly, changes in expanded clonotypes were confounded because donor CMV status was unknown.

The chain carries TRBV4-3 and TRBJ1-1; D not certain. The sequence derives from a woman under 30 in good health. Specimen: blood. The CDR3 spells CASSQDPVGTEAFF. The CDR3 nucleotides read TGCGCCAGCAGCCAAGATCCGGTGGGCACTGAAGCTTTCTTT.